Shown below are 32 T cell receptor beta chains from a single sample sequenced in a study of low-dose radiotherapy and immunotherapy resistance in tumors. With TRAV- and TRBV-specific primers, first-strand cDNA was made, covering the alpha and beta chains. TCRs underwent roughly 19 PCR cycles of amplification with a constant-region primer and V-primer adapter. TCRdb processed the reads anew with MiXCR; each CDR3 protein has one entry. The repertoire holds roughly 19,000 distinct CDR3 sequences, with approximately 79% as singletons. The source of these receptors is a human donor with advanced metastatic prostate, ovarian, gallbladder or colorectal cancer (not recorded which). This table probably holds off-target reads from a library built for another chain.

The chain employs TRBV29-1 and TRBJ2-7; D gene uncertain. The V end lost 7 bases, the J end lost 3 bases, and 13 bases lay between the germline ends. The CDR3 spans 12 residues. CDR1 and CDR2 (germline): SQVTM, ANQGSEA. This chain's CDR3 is CSATSQRYEQYF. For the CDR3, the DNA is TGCAGCGCTACCAGCCAGCGCTACGAGCAGTACTTC.

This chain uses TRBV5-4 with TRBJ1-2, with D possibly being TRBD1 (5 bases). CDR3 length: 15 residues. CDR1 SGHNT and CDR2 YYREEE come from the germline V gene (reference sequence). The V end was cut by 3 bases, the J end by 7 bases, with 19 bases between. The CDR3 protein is CASSSQTGRDFGYTF. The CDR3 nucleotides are TGTGCCAGCAGCTCGCAGACGGGCAGGGATTTTGGCTACACCTTC.

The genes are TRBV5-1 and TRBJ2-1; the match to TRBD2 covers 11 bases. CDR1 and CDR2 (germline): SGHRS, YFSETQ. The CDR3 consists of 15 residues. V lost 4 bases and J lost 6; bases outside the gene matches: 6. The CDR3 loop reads CASSGSLAGGNEQFF. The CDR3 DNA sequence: TGCGCCAGCAGCGGCAGCCTAGCGGGAGGCAATGAGCAGTTCTTC.

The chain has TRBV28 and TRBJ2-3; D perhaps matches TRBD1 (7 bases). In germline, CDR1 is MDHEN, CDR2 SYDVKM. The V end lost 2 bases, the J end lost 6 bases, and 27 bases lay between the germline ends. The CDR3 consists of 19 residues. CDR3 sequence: CASSLEFGGIDRVADTQYF. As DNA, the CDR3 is TGTGCCAGCAGTTTAGAGTTCGGGGGAATCGACAGGGTGGCGGATACGCAGTATTTT.

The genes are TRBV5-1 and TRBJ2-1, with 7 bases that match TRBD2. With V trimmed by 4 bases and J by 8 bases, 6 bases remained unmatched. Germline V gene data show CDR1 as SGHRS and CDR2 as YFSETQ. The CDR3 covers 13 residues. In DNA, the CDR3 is TGCGCCAGCAGCCGGAGCGGGGAATATGAGCAGTTCTTC. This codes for CASSRSGEYEQFF.

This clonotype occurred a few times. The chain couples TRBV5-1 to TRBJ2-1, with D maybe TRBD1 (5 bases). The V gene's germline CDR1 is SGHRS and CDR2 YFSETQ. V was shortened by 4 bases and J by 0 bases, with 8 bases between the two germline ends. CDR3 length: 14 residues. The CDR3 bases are TGCGCCAGCAGCGCAGGGAACTCCTACAATGAGCAGTTCTTC. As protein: CASSAGNSYNEQFF.

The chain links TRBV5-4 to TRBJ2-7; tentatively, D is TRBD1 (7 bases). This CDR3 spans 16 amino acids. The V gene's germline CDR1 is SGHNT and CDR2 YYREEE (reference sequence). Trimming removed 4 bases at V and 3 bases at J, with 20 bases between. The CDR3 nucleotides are TGTGCCAGCAGCCCCGGAGGGGGACAGACTATCTACGAGCAGTACTTC. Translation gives CASSPGGGQTIYEQYF.

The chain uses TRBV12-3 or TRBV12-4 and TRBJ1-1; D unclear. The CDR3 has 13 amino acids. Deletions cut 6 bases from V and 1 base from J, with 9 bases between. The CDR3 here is CASSLTANTEAFF. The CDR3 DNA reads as TGTGCCAGCAGCCTCACGGCGAACACTGAAGCTTTCTTT.

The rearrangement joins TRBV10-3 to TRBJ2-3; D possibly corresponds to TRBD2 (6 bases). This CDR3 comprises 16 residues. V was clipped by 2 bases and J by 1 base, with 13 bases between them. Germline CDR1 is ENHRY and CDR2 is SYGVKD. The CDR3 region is CAISERLAEGTDTQYF. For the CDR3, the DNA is TGTGCCATCAGTGAGCGTTTAGCGGAGGGCACAGATACGCAGTATTTT.

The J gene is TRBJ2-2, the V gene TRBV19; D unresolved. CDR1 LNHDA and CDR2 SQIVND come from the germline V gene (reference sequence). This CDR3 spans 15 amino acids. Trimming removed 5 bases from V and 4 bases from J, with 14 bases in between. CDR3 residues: CASSAASGITGELFF. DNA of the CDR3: TGTGCCAGTAGTGCGGCCTCGGGCATCACCGGGGAGCTGTTTTTT.

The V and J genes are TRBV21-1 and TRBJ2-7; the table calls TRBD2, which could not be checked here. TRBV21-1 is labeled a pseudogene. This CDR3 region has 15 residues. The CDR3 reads CASSRDSESSYEQYF. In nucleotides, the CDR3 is TGTGCCAGCAGTCGGGACTCCGAAAGCTCCTACGAGCAGTACTTC.

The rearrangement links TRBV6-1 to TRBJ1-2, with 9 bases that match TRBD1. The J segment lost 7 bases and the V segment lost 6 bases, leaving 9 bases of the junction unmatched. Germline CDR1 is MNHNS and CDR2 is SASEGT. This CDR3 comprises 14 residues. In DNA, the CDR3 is TGTGCCAGCAGCCCACAGGGGGCGTCGACTGGCTACACCTTC. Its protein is CASSPQGASTGYTF.

DNA of the CDR3: TGCACCAGCAGAGACGACAGGGTCATTAGCAATCAGCCCCAGCATTTT. This sequence encodes CTSRDDRVISNQPQHF. This rearrangement joins TRBV1 to TRBJ1-5; TRBD1 is the table's D call and was not checked against the DNA. TRBV1 is reported as a pseudogene. The CDR3 has 16 amino acids.

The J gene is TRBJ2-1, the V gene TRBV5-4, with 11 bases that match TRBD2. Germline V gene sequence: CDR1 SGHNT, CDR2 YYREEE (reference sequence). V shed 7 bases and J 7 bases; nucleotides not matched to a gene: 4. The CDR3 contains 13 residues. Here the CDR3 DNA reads TGTGCCAGCTCGACTAGCGGGACTAATGAGCAGTTCTTC. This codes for CASSTSGTNEQFF.

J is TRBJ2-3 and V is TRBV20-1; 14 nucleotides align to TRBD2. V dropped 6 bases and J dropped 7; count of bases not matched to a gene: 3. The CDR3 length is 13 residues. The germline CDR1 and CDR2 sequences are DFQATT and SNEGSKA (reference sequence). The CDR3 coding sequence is TGCAGTGCGGGGACTAGCGGGAGTTATACGCAGTATTTT. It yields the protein CSAGTSGSYTQYF.

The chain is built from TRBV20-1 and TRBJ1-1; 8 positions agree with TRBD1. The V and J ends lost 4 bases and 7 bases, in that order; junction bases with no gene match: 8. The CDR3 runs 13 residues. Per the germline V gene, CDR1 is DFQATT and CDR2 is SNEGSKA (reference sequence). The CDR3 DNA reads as TGCAGTGCTACCACAGGGGGGACCTTTGAAGCTTTCTTT. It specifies CSATTGGTFEAFF.

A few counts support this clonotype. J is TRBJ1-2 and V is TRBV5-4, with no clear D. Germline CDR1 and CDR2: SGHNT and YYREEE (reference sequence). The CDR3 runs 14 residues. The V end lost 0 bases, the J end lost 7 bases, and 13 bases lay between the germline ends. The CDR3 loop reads CASSLGGKQSGYTF. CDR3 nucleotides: TGTGCCAGCAGCTTGGGAGGGAAGCAGAGTGGCTACACCTTC. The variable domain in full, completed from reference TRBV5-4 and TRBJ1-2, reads ETGVTQSPTHLIKTRGQQVTLRCSSQSGHNTVSWYQQALGQGPQFIFQYYREEENGRGNFPPRFSGLQFPNYSSELNVNALELDDSALYLCASSLGGKQSGYTFGSGTRLTVV.

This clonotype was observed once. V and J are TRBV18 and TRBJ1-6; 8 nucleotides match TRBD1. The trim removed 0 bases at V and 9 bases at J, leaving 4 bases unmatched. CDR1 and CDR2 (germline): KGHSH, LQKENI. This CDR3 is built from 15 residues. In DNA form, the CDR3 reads TGTGCCAGCTCACCACCACAGGGGGGCAGTTCACCCCTCCACTTT. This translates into CASSPPQGGSSPLHF.

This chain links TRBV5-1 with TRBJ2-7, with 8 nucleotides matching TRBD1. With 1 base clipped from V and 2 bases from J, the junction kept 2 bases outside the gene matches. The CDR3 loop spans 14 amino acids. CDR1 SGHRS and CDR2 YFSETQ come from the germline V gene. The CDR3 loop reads CASSLQGATYEQYF. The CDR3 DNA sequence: TGCGCCAGCAGCTTGCAGGGGGCAACCTACGAGCAGTACTTC.

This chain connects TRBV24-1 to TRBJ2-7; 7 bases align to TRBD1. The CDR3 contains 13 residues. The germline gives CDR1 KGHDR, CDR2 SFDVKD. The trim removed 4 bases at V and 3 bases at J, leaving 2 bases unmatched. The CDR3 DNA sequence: TGTGCCACCAGTGACCGGGACAGCTACGAGCAGTACTTC. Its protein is CATSDRDSYEQYF.

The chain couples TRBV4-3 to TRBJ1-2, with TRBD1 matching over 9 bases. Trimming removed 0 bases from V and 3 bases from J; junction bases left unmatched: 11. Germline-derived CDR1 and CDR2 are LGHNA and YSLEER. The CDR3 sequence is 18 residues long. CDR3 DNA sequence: TGCGCCAGCAGCCAAGAAGGAACGGGTCGGACAGGGGACTATGGCTACACCTTC. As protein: CASSQEGTGRTGDYGYTF.

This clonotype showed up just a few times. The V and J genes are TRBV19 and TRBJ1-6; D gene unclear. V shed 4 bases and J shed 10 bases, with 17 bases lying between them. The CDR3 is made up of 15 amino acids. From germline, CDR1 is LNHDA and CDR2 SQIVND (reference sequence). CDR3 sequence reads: CASSTASAGRSPLHF. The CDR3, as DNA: TGTGCCAGTAGTACCGCTTCTGCTGGGAGATCACCCCTCCACTTT.

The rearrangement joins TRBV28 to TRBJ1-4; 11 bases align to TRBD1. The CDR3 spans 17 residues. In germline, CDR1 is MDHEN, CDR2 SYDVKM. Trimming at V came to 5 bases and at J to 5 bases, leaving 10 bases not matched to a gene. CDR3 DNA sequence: TGTGCCAGCAGTATAAGGACAGGGGGCGTCCGGAATGAAAAACTGTTTTTT. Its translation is CASSIRTGGVRNEKLFF.

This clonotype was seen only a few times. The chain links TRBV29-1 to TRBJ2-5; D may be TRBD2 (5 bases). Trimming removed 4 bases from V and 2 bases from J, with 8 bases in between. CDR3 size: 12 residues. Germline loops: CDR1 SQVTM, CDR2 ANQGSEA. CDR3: CSVGSGQETQYF. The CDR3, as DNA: TGCAGCGTTGGGAGCGGTCAAGAGACCCAGTACTTC.

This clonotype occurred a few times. The CDR3: CASSLQPGQGNTEAFF. For the CDR3, the DNA is TGTGCCAGCAGTCTTCAGCCGGGACAGGGGAACACTGAAGCTTTCTTT. The chain recombines TRBV6-1 with TRBJ1-1; 9 bases match TRBD1. Per germline, CDR1 MNHNS and CDR2 SASEGT. V shed 5 bases, J shed 1 base, and the junction held 8 bases outside the gene matches. This CDR3 has 16 amino acids.

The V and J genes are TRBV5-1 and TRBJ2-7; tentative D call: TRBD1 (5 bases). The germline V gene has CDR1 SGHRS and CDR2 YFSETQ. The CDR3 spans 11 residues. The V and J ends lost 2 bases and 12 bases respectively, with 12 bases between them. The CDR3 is CASSLAGQLYF. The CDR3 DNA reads TGCGCCAGCAGCTTAGCCGGACAACTGTACTTC. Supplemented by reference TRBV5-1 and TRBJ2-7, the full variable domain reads KAGVTQTPRYLIKTRGQQVTLSCSPISGHRSVSWYQQTPGQGLQFLFEYFSETQRNKGNFPGRFSGRQFSNSRSEMNVSTLELGDSALYLCASSLAGQLYFGPGTRLTVT.

In nucleotides, the CDR3 is TGTGCCAGCGGTGGAACAGGGAACACCGGGGAGCTGTTTTTT. It specifies CASGGTGNTGELFF. This chain connects TRBV27 to TRBJ2-2; D perhaps matches TRBD1 (5 bases). Germline loops: CDR1 MNHEY, CDR2 SMNVEV (reference sequence). The CDR3 is made up of 14 amino acids. Between the trimmed V and J ends, which lost 8 bases and 1 base, there was a span of 11 bases.

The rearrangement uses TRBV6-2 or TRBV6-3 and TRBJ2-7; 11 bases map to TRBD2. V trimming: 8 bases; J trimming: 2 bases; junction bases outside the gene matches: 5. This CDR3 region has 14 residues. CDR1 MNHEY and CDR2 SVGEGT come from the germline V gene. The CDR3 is CASRLAGPAYEQYF. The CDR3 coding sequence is TGTGCCAGCCGACTAGCGGGACCTGCCTACGAGCAGTACTTC.

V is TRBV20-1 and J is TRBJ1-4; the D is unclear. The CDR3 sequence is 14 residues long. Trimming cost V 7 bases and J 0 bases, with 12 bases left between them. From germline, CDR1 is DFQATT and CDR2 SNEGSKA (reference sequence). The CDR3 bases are TGCAGTGTACCGCACGGAGCAACTAATGAAAAACTGTTTTTT. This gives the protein CSVPHGATNEKLFF.

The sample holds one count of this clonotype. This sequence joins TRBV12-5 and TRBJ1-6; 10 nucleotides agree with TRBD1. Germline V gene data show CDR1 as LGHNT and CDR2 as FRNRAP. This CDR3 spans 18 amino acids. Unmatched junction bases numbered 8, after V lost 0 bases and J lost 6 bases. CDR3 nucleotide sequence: TGTGCTAGTGGTTTGGTACTCTCCGGGACAGGGGTTAATTCACCCCTCCACTTT. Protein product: CASGLVLSGTGVNSPLHF.

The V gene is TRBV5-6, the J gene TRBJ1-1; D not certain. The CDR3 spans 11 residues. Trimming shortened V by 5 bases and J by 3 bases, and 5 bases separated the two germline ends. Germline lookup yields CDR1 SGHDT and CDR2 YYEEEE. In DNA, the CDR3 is TGTGCCAGCAGTTGGGACACTGAAGCTTTCTTT. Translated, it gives CASSWDTEAFF.

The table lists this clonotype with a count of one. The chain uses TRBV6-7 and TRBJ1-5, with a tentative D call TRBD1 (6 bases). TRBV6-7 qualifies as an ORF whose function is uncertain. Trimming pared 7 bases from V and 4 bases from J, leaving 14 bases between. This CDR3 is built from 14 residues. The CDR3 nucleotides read TGTGCCAGCACGATGGACAGACTTAATCAGCCCCAGCATTTT. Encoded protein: CASTMDRLNQPQHF.